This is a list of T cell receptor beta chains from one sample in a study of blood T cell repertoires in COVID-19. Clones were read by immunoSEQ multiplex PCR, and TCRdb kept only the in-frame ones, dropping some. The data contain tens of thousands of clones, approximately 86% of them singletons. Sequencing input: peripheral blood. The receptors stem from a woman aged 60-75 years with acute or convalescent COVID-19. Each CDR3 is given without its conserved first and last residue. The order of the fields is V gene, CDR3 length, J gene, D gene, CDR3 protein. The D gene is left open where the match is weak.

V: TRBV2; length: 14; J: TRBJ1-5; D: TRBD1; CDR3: ASRRSGGRSNQPQH
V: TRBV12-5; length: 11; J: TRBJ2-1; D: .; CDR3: ASGSDGGGGQF
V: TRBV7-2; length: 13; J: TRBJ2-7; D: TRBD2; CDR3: ATRTQTGGEYEQY
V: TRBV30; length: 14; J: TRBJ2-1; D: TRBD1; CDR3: AWSRNTGGSYNEQF
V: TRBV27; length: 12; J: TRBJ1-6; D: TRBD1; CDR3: ASRPGTGFSPLH
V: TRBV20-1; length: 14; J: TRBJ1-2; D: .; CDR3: SASFSAPGPNYGYT
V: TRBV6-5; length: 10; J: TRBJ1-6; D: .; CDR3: ASRMAGSPLH
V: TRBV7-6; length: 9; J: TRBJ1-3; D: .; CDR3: ASSTPGTAD
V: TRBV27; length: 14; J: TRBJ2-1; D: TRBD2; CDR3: ASSPRAGSSYNEQF
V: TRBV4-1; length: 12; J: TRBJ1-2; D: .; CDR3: ASSRAGVYYGYT
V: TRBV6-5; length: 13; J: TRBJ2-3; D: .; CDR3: ASSSGGARTDTQY
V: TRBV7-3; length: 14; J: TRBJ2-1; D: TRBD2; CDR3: ASSLTGYGTTNEQF
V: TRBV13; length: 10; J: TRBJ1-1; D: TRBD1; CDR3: ASSPGQGKAF
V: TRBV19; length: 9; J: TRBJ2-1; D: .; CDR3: ASSLRWEQF